This entry describes one T cell receptor (beta chain). The antigen is undetermined. This sample was taken from a study of shared clonotypes between healthy human individuals. This was a deep-level run. For each subset, genomic DNA was distributed in equal portions over several immunoSEQ plates. The protocol was immunoSEQ multiplex PCR, while the TCRdb copy is restricted to in-frame clones and leaves out a portion. This sample carries about 520,000 clones, roughly 80% of them seen once, and the ten largest clones take 9.5% to 15%. The junction had 6 bases not matched to a gene; V was cut back by 2 bases and J by 2 bases. The CDR3 contains 17 residues. Germline-derived CDR1 and CDR2 are SGHDT and YYEEEE. Study-wide results and caveats: Clonotype sharing among the donors was expected to vary with sequencing depth.

This receptor was taken from a woman between 40 and 55 years old in good health. Some clones in this sample may be carry-over from other donors' samples. Sequenced: PBMCs. The J gene is TRBJ2-2, the V gene TRBV5-6, with 10 bases matching TRBD1. CDR3 sequence: CASSFWTGGLNTGELFF. The CDR3 DNA sequence: TGTGCCAGCAGCTTTTGGACAGGGGGTCTCAACACCGGGGAGCTGTTTTTT. The full variable domain, rest sourced from reference TRBV5-6 and TRBJ2-2, is DAGVTQSPTHLIKTRGQQVTLRCSPKSGHDTVSWYQQALGQGPQFIFQYYEEEERQRGNFPDRFSGHQFPNYSSELNVNALLLGDSALYLCASSFWTGGLNTGELFFGEGSRLTVL.